This TCR beta chain was recovered during a study of CD8+CD57+ T cells in acquired aplastic anemia. For the study at large: Sorting CD4+ and CD8+ cells gave DNA averaging about 3.1 ug.

The study profiled TCR beta VDJ and CDR3 using genomic DNA as template. MiXCR, applied by TCRdb to the reads, yields one record per CDR3 protein. The sample records approximately 470,000 distinct CDR3 sequences, more than 25% being singletons. There are many counts of this clonotype. Its antigen is currently unknown. V was clipped by 0 bases and J by 6 bases, with 15 bases between them. Germline V gene lookup returns CDR1 SGHRS and CDR2 YFSETQ. The CDR3 extends over 15 amino acids. Only patients with CD8+CD57+ cell expansion on flow cytometry were chosen for sequencing. There were no patients without severe acquired aplastic anemia. The study's findings and limits: There were over 25 CD8+ CDR3 sequences that occurred in both patients and controls.

The clonotype was recovered from a human donor with aplastic anemia. The rearrangement joins TRBV5-1 to TRBJ1-2; maybe TRBD1 (5 bases). Sequencing was performed on sorted CD4+, CD8+, or CD8+CD57+ T cells (not recorded which) from PBMCs. CDR3 bases: TGCGCCAGCAGCTTGGCCTCTAGGACACCGGATGGCTACACCTTC. It is translated as CASSLASRTPDGYTF.